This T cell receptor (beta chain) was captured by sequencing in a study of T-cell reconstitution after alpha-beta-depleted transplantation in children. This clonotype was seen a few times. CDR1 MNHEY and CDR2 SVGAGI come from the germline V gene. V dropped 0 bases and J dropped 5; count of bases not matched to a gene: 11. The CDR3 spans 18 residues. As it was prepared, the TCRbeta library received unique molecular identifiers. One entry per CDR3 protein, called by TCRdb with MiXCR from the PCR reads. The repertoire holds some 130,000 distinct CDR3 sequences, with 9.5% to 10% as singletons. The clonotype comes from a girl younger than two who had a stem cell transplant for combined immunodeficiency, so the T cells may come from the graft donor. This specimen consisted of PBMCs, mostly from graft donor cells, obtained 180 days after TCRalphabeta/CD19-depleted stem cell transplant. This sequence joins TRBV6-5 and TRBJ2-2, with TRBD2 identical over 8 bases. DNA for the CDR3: TGTGCCAGCAGTTACTCGGCTCCCGGAACGGGAGGGACCGGGGAGCTGTTTTTT. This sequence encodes CASSYSAPGTGGTGELFF.